This TCR beta chain was sequenced in a study of T cells after yellow fever vaccination. The study made its TCR cDNA through 5'RACE template switching. That step introduced a universal primer site along with UMIs. TCRdb used MiXCR to reprocess the 5' RACE reads, holding one entry per CDR3 protein. Of around 160,000 distinct CDR3 sequences detected, more than 5.5% appear once; the ten largest clones hold under 3%. In its sample, this clonotype was seen many times. What it binds is unknown. General observations from the study: Among all clonotypes, a small share was observed in both CD4 and CD8 compartments. Researchers cautioned that FACS-sorted repertoires could harbor abundant clonotypes contaminating from the bulk population.

Per germline, CDR1 SGHTA and CDR2 FQGNSA. The ends were cut back, 1 base at V and 2 bases at J, with 7 bases in the middle. This CDR3 is built from 14 residues. This chain joins TRBV7-2 and TRBJ2-3; D call uncertain. The sample here was CD4+ T cells sorted from PBMCs, taken more than 4 days after the first yellow fever vaccination. The clonotype originates from a man between 18 and 35 years old who received the YFV17D yellow fever vaccine. As DNA, the CDR3 is TGTGCCAGCAGCTTAGATCACAACACAGATACGCAGTATTTT. This gives the protein CASSLDHNTDTQYF. The full variable domain, its missing parts supplied by reference TRBV7-2 and TRBJ2-3, is GAGVSQSPSNKVTEKGKDVELRCDPISGHTALYWYRQSLGQGLEFLIYFQGNSAPDKSGLPSDRFSAERTGGSVSTLTIQRTQQEDSAVYLCASSLDHNTDTQYFGPGTRLTVL.